This entry is about one T cell receptor beta chain. What antigen it recognizes has not been identified. Base qualities are not provided; no much larger clone lies one nucleotide away. This entry is derived from a study of blood T cells in healthy people across ages (dated by TCRdb to between 2015 and 2016). About the investigation overall: In model experiments, roughly one uniquely barcoded TCR beta cDNA molecule per two T cells was captured by template switching. The study analyzed two additional independent replicas of 1 million unique cDNA reads from the same blood draw for two donors, one aged 18 to 30 and one aged 80 or older. The donors were split into four age groups: young (average about 16 years), middle-aged (over 35), aged (roughly 65) and long-lived (approximately 89). Using deep sequencing normalized with unique cDNA molecular identifiers, the study measured how TCR beta repertoire diversity changes with age. To avoid experimental bias, donors of different ages were spread randomly across the sequencing lanes.

The CDR3 sequence holds 20 residues, the cysteine and phenylalanine included. The entry retains the CDR3 DNA only, 60 bases that are in frame from base 1. Deletion took 6 bases off V and 1 base off J, with a span of 29 bases between the germline ends. Broader findings and caveats from the paper: A strong correlation was found between observed TCR beta diversity and the percentage of naive T cells measured by flow cytometry. Compared with the aged group, more naive CD4+ T cells, fewer expanded clones and increased TCR diversity were shown by the long-lived group, suggesting age selection. Because donor CMV infection status was unknown, age-related changes in expanded clonotypes were potentially confounded. Observed TCR beta diversity per million T cells fell roughly linearly with age, and a significant reduction was already apparent by age roughly 40. Because profiling used bulk unsorted PBMCs, naive and antigen-experienced compartments could not be compared conclusively. Estimates of total diversity based on one million sequenced T cells were considered lower bounds and underestimates.

The library was prepared using 5' RACE. Instrument used: Illumina HiSeq 2500. A second 7 to 11 cycle PCR used a sample-barcoded 5' primer and a J-beta primer mix. Each TCR beta cDNA molecule received a unique molecular identifier from a template-switch 5' adaptor carrying 12 random nucleotides. Each sample yielded at least 3 million CDR3-containing paired-end reads. The Mint cDNA synthesis kit, primed by a TRBC-specific oligonucleotide, was used to synthesize first-strand cDNA from all RNA. Following uracil-DNA glycosylase treatment, a first 18-cycle PCR with universal primers M1SS and BC2_uni_R was performed on all cDNA. The paper's data handling went like this. For normalization, 1 million high-quality reads were randomly selected from each sample, with every read carrying a distinct molecular identifier. Instead of being binned into consensus sequences, reads that shared molecular identifiers were thrown out. CDR3 identification, clonotype clustering and error correction used MiTCR with a Q25 quality threshold and the strictest error-elimination algorithm. Lower-bound total TCR beta diversity was estimated with a nonparametric unseen species model using Euler transformation. TCRdb took the public reads, trimmed them with fastp at Q25, ran MiXCR for clone calling and kept in-frame beta chains. Here each entry gathers all rows of one CDR3 protein and keeps the most common genes and DNA. The V and J calls shown here were made by TCRdb, not taken from the authors' results. For this sample the table gives approximately 880,000 distinct CDR3 sequences, of which 40% to 60% were detected only once. Around an eighth of the sample goes to the ten largest clones.

Donors were around 37 systemically healthy Caucasian individuals from Russia aged roughly 6 to 95 years. Ten milliliters of peripheral blood were drawn from each donor into EDTA-treated Vacutainer tubes. Ficoll-Paque density-gradient centrifugation was used to isolate PBMCs, with at least 6.5 million obtained per sample. Trizol reagent was used to extract total RNA from the PBMCs, yielding at least 6 micrograms per sample. For every donor, flow cytometry on a PBMC aliquot measured the percentage of naive CD45RAhigh/CD27high T cells. The chain joins TRBV12-3 or TRBV12-4 to TRBJ2-3; the D match is possibly TRBD1 or TRBD2, with 5 bases aligned in each. The sequence was obtained from a man younger than 40 in good health. What was sequenced was blood. The CDR3 has the sequence CASRLQLRGTKRVGTDTQYF. The base sequence is TGTGCCAGCAGACTCCAACTCCGGGGCACCAAACGTGTGGGCACAGATACGCAGTATTTT.